The next 28 T cell receptor beta chains were all read from a single sample in a study of T cell responses to AZD1222 COVID-19 vaccine (dated by TCRdb to the early 2020s). The intended sense of this specimen's time point label: about 28 days (+/-7) after the second vaccine dose. Library preparation employed the immunoSEQ multiplex PCR assay. TCRdb carries this immuneACCESS record with in-frame sequences only. Its versions omit some clonotypes, under half of them owing to an unresolved V gene in the studies checked, with the rest unexplained. This sample lists some 190,000 clones; 80% to 95% were detected once. Around 1.6% of the sample comes from the top ten. The source material was peripheral blood, sampled 28 days after the second AZD1222 dose. These receptors came from an adult who received the AZD1222 COVID-19 vaccine.

This clone was seen only once. The gene calls are TRBV30 and TRBJ1-6; TRBD1 might be the D (5 bases). Germline CDR1 GTSNPN, CDR2 SVGIG (reference sequence). CDR3 size: 16 residues. The germline V and J ends were trimmed by 0 bases and 5 bases, with 14 bases remaining between them. Here the CDR3 DNA reads TGTGCCTGGAGTGTAATGGGGGTGGGGAATAATTCACCCCTCCACTTT. Amino acids: CAWSVMGVGNNSPLHF.

This chain links TRBV5-6 with TRBJ1-2; perhaps TRBD1 as D (5 bases). Germline loops: CDR1 SGHDT, CDR2 YYEEEE. The CDR3 runs to 15 residues. The V end lost 4 bases, the J end lost 1 base, and 14 bases lay between the germline ends. Written as DNA, the CDR3 is TGTGCCAGCAGCCCCCGGGTGGGGGTTAACTATGGCTACACCTTC. It codes for CASSPRVGVNYGYTF.

The chain joins TRBV27 to TRBJ2-3; D perhaps matches TRBD2 (6 bases). The V end lost 2 bases, the J end lost 2 bases, and 8 bases lay between the germline ends. The germline V gene encodes CDR1 MNHEY and CDR2 SMNVEV (reference sequence). The CDR3 has 14 amino acids. In DNA, the CDR3 is TGTGCCAGCAGTTTAAGGGACTTCACAGATACGCAGTATTTT. Protein sequence: CASSLRDFTDTQYF.

The chain has TRBV3-1 (or the pseudogene TRBV3-2) and TRBJ2-7, with 8 nucleotides matching TRBD2. The CDR3 has 19 amino acids. Germline V CDR1 and CDR2: LGHDT, YNNKEL (reference sequence). Trimming took 4 bases from V and 2 from J; bases not matched to a gene: 19. As DNA, the CDR3 is TGTGCCAGCAGCCGAAGCGCGGGGACTAGTCGACTAGGGGCCTACGAGCAGTACTTC. Encoded protein: CASSRSAGTSRLGAYEQYF.

The rearrangement uses TRBV7-6 and TRBJ2-5; weak D call: TRBD2 (7 bases). The CDR3 loop spans 15 amino acids. The V gene's germline CDR1 is SGHVS and CDR2 FNYEAQ. With 1 base removed from V and 2 bases from J, the gap between germline ends came to 11 bases. The DNA for the CDR3 is TGTGCCAGCAGCTTAGGAGGGGGGGTACAAGAGACCCAGTACTTC. This codes for CASSLGGGVQETQYF.

This clone was counted only a few times. The V and J genes are TRBV7-2 and TRBJ1-3; D is possibly TRBD1 (6 bases). V lost 5 bases and J lost 7, with 9 bases in between. The CDR3 length is 12 residues. Germline CDR1 SGHTA, CDR2 FQGNSA. The CDR3 coding sequence is TGTGCCAGCAGCCCCCAGGGGAACACCATATATTTT. It codes for CASSPQGNTIYF.

For the CDR3, the DNA is TGTGCCAGCAGCCTCCGGGGAGGGTATGGCTACACCTTC. Translated, it gives CASSLRGGYGYTF. The genes are TRBV28 and TRBJ1-2; D not resolved. Germline V lookup: CDR1 MDHEN, CDR2 SYDVKM. Trimming left V 6 bases short and J 5 bases short, with 13 bases between. This CDR3 contains 13 residues.

The V call is TRBV2, the J call TRBJ1-1, with TRBD1 matching 8 bases. The CDR3 loop spans 16 amino acids. Unmatched junction bases numbered 14, after V lost 6 bases and J lost 5 bases. Germline V gives CDR1 SNHLY, CDR2 FYNNEI. In DNA, the CDR3 is TGTGCCAGCAGCTCTATAGGACAGGGAAGGGGAACTGAAGCTTTCTTT. This translates into CASSSIGQGRGTEAFF.

The V gene is TRBV3-1 (or the pseudogene TRBV3-2), the J gene TRBJ1-6; D gene unclear. Trimming pared 6 bases from V and 0 bases from J, leaving 12 bases between. This CDR3 spans 16 amino acids. Looked up from germline, CDR1 is LGHDT and CDR2 is YNNKEL (reference sequence). CDR3 residues: CASRQPRSSYNSPLHF. The CDR3 DNA follows: TGTGCCAGCAGACAACCCCGGAGCTCCTATAATTCACCCCTCCACTTT.

The rearrangement uses TRBV11-2 and TRBJ2-3; a weak D match, TRBD2 (5 bases). Looked up from germline, CDR1 is SGHAT and CDR2 is FQNNGV. V lost 8 bases and J lost 1, with 19 bases in between. CDR3 length: 16 residues. The CDR3 sequence is CASRPGTTPGTDTQYF. The CDR3 nucleotides read TGTGCCAGCCGCCCGGGAACCACTCCGGGCACAGATACGCAGTATTTT.

This chain links TRBV4-1 with TRBJ2-1; no clear D gene. Germline CDR1 and CDR2: MGHRA and YSYEKL. Trimming pared 0 bases from V and 0 bases from J, leaving 15 bases between. This CDR3 is 18 amino acids long. This chain's CDR3 is CASSQDRIRAPSYNEQFF. The CDR3 DNA reads TGCGCCAGCAGCCAAGATCGTATTAGGGCCCCCTCCTACAATGAGCAGTTCTTC.

This clone was recorded once. The chain recombines TRBV20-1 with TRBJ2-1; D unresolved. The CDR3 covers 15 residues. The germline V gene has CDR1 DFQATT and CDR2 SNEGSKA (reference sequence). Trimming pared 3 bases from V and 1 base from J, leaving 13 bases between. This CDR3 is CSASSPDPSYNEQFF. As DNA, the CDR3 is TGCAGTGCTAGTTCCCCGGATCCTTCCTACAATGAGCAGTTCTTC.

This chain uses TRBV15 with TRBJ1-5; D gene uncertain. Trimming pared 3 bases from V and 0 bases from J, leaving 12 bases between. The germline CDR1 and CDR2 sequences are LNHNV and YYDKDF (reference sequence). The CDR3 loop spans 16 amino acids. This CDR3 reads CATSRASGYSNQPQHF. DNA of the CDR3: TGTGCCACCAGCAGGGCATCGGGATATAGCAATCAGCCCCAGCATTTT.

The CDR3 loop reads CASSPIREAYEQYF. The CDR3 nucleotides are TGTGCCAGCTCACCAATCAGAGAAGCCTACGAGCAGTACTTC. The genes are TRBV18 and TRBJ2-7; D uncertain. V shed 2 bases and J shed 2 bases, with 10 bases lying between them. The CDR3 length is 14 residues. Germline values: CDR1 KGHSH, CDR2 LQKENI.

The chain links TRBV6-1 to TRBJ1-2; the D gene is possibly TRBD1 (5 bases). The CDR3 totals 16 residues. Germline CDR1 is MNHNS and CDR2 is SASEGT. V was shortened by 4 bases and J by 0 bases, with 15 bases between the two germline ends. The CDR3 nucleotides are TGTGCCAGCAGTGGACAGAGGGGATCTCCTAACTATGGCTACACCTTC. It is translated as CASSGQRGSPNYGYTF.

V is TRBV5-1 and J is TRBJ2-1; D may match TRBD1 or TRBD2 (5 bases each). V was cut by 0 bases and J by 0 bases, with 16 bases left in between. The CDR3 contains 18 residues. The germline V gene encodes CDR1 SGHRS and CDR2 YFSETQ. The chain's CDR3 is CASSLAGAGPSSYNEQFF. CDR3 DNA: TGCGCCAGCAGCTTGGCCGGGGCAGGGCCGAGCTCCTACAATGAGCAGTTCTTC. The full variable domain, completed using reference TRBV5-1 and TRBJ2-1, is KAGVTQTPRYLIKTRGQQVTLSCSPISGHRSVSWYQQTPGQGLQFLFEYFSETQRNKGNFPGRFSGRQFSNSRSEMNVSTLELGDSALYLCASSLAGAGPSSYNEQFFGPGTRLTVL.

The chain employs TRBV14 and TRBJ2-5; 7 positions agree with TRBD1. From germline, CDR1 is SGHDN and CDR2 FVKESK. V shed 4 bases, J shed 5 bases, and the junction held 10 bases outside the gene matches. The length of the CDR3 is 15 residues. CDR3 nucleotides: TGTGCCAGCAGCCGAATTCAGGGGGATTGGGAGACCCAGTACTTC. This encodes CASSRIQGDWETQYF.

The chain uses TRBV19 and TRBJ2-7; 7 positions match TRBD2. The CDR3 totals 13 residues. Trimming cost V 9 bases and J 1 base; bases outside gene matches: 6. Germline V gene lookup returns CDR1 LNHDA and CDR2 SQIVND (reference sequence). CDR3 protein: CASSGMGSYEQYF. The CDR3 DNA follows: TGTGCCAGCAGCGGGATGGGGTCCTACGAGCAGTACTTC.

V and J are TRBV7-2 and TRBJ2-1; no firm D call. The CDR3 has 13 residues. V was shortened by 4 bases and J by 2 bases, with 6 bases between the two germline ends. CDR1 and CDR2 from the germline V gene are SGHTA and FQGNSA. The CDR3 coding sequence is TGTGCCAGCAGCTGGCAGACCTACAATGAGCAGTTCTTC. It is translated as CASSWQTYNEQFF.

This chain connects TRBV18 to TRBJ2-1; D remains ambiguous. The germline gives CDR1 KGHSH, CDR2 LQKENI. There are 12 residues in the CDR3. V lost 2 bases, J lost 4 bases, and 3 bases lay in between. The chain's CDR3 is CASSPGYNEQFF. The CDR3 DNA reads as TGTGCCAGCTCACCAGGGTACAATGAGCAGTTCTTC.

The J gene is TRBJ2-1, the V gene TRBV24-1; 13 nucleotides match TRBD2. Germline CDR1 and CDR2: KGHDR and SFDVKD. CDR3 length: 16 residues. V was pared by 4 bases and J by 7 bases, with 6 bases of the junction left unmatched. CDR3 protein: CATSDSTSGRGNEQFF. CDR3 sequence (DNA): TGTGCCACCAGTGACTCCACTAGCGGGAGGGGGAATGAGCAGTTCTTC.

The chain recombines TRBV5-1 with TRBJ1-3, with unresolved D. Germline CDR1 reads SGHRS; CDR2 reads YFSETQ. This CDR3 spans 17 amino acids. With 0 bases removed from V and 0 bases from J, the gap between germline ends came to 13 bases. The CDR3: CASSLEAGLISGNTIYF. The CDR3 bases are TGCGCCAGCAGCTTGGAGGCAGGCCTAATCTCTGGAAACACCATATATTTT.

The V call is TRBV7-9, the J call TRBJ2-7, with TRBD1 matching over 7 bases. J lost 2 bases, V lost 5 bases, and 9 bases had no gene match. This CDR3 has 15 residues. Germline lookup yields CDR1 SEHNR and CDR2 FQNEAQ (reference sequence). The chain's CDR3 is CASSHWDSPAYEQYF. Here the CDR3 DNA reads TGTGCCAGCAGCCACTGGGACAGCCCGGCCTACGAGCAGTACTTC.

This chain uses TRBV2 with TRBJ1-2, with D possibly being TRBD1 (6 bases). Germline CDR1 reads SNHLY; CDR2 reads FYNNEI. V was clipped by 7 bases and J by 2 bases, with 14 bases between them. The CDR3 is made up of 14 amino acids. The CDR3 bases are TGTGCCAGCACCGGAACAGGGAGAAACTATGGCTACACCTTC. Its protein is CASTGTGRNYGYTF.

This chain connects TRBV19 to TRBJ2-1; a weak D match, TRBD1 (6 bases). This CDR3 contains 13 residues. V lost 3 bases to trimming and J lost 6 bases, with 9 bases between them. Looked up from germline, CDR1 is LNHDA and CDR2 is SQIVND (reference sequence). The CDR3 DNA is TGTGCCAGTAGTATTTCACAGGGCAATGAGCAGTTCTTC. Residues: CASSISQGNEQFF. The variable domain in full, completed from reference TRBV19 and TRBJ2-1, reads DGGITQSPKYLFRKEGQNVTLSCEQNLNHDAMYWYRQDPGQGLRLIYYSQIVNDFQKGDIAEGYSVSREKKESFPLTVTSAQKNPTAFYLCASSISQGNEQFFGPGTRLTVL.

V is TRBV3-1 (or the pseudogene TRBV3-2) and J is TRBJ2-7; weak D call: TRBD1 (5 bases). V was clipped by 5 bases and J by 3 bases, with 14 bases between them. CDR1 LGHDT and CDR2 YNNKEL come from the germline V gene (reference sequence). The CDR3 consists of 14 residues. CDR3 nucleotide sequence: TGTGCCAGCAGCTCCTCAGACAGACTCTACGAGCAGTACTTC. Translation gives CASSSSDRLYEQYF.

The CDR3 DNA reads TGTGCCAGCAGCCCTTGGGACACCTATGGCTACACCTTC. It encodes CASSPWDTYGYTF. The gene calls are TRBV9 and TRBJ1-2; tentatively, D is TRBD1 (6 bases). Germline lookup yields CDR1 SGDLS and CDR2 YYNGEE. The V end lost 4 bases, the J end lost 4 bases, and 11 bases lay between the germline ends. CDR3 length equals 13 residues.

The V and J genes are TRBV2 and TRBJ2-7; TRBD1 agrees at 7 bases. The CDR3 length is 13 residues. Germline CDR1 SNHLY, CDR2 FYNNEI. Trimming removed 8 bases from V and 6 bases from J; junction bases left unmatched: 10. As DNA, the CDR3 is TGTGCCAGCCGTAGACAGGGTTTGGGCGAGCAGTACTTC. Translated: CASRRQGLGEQYF.